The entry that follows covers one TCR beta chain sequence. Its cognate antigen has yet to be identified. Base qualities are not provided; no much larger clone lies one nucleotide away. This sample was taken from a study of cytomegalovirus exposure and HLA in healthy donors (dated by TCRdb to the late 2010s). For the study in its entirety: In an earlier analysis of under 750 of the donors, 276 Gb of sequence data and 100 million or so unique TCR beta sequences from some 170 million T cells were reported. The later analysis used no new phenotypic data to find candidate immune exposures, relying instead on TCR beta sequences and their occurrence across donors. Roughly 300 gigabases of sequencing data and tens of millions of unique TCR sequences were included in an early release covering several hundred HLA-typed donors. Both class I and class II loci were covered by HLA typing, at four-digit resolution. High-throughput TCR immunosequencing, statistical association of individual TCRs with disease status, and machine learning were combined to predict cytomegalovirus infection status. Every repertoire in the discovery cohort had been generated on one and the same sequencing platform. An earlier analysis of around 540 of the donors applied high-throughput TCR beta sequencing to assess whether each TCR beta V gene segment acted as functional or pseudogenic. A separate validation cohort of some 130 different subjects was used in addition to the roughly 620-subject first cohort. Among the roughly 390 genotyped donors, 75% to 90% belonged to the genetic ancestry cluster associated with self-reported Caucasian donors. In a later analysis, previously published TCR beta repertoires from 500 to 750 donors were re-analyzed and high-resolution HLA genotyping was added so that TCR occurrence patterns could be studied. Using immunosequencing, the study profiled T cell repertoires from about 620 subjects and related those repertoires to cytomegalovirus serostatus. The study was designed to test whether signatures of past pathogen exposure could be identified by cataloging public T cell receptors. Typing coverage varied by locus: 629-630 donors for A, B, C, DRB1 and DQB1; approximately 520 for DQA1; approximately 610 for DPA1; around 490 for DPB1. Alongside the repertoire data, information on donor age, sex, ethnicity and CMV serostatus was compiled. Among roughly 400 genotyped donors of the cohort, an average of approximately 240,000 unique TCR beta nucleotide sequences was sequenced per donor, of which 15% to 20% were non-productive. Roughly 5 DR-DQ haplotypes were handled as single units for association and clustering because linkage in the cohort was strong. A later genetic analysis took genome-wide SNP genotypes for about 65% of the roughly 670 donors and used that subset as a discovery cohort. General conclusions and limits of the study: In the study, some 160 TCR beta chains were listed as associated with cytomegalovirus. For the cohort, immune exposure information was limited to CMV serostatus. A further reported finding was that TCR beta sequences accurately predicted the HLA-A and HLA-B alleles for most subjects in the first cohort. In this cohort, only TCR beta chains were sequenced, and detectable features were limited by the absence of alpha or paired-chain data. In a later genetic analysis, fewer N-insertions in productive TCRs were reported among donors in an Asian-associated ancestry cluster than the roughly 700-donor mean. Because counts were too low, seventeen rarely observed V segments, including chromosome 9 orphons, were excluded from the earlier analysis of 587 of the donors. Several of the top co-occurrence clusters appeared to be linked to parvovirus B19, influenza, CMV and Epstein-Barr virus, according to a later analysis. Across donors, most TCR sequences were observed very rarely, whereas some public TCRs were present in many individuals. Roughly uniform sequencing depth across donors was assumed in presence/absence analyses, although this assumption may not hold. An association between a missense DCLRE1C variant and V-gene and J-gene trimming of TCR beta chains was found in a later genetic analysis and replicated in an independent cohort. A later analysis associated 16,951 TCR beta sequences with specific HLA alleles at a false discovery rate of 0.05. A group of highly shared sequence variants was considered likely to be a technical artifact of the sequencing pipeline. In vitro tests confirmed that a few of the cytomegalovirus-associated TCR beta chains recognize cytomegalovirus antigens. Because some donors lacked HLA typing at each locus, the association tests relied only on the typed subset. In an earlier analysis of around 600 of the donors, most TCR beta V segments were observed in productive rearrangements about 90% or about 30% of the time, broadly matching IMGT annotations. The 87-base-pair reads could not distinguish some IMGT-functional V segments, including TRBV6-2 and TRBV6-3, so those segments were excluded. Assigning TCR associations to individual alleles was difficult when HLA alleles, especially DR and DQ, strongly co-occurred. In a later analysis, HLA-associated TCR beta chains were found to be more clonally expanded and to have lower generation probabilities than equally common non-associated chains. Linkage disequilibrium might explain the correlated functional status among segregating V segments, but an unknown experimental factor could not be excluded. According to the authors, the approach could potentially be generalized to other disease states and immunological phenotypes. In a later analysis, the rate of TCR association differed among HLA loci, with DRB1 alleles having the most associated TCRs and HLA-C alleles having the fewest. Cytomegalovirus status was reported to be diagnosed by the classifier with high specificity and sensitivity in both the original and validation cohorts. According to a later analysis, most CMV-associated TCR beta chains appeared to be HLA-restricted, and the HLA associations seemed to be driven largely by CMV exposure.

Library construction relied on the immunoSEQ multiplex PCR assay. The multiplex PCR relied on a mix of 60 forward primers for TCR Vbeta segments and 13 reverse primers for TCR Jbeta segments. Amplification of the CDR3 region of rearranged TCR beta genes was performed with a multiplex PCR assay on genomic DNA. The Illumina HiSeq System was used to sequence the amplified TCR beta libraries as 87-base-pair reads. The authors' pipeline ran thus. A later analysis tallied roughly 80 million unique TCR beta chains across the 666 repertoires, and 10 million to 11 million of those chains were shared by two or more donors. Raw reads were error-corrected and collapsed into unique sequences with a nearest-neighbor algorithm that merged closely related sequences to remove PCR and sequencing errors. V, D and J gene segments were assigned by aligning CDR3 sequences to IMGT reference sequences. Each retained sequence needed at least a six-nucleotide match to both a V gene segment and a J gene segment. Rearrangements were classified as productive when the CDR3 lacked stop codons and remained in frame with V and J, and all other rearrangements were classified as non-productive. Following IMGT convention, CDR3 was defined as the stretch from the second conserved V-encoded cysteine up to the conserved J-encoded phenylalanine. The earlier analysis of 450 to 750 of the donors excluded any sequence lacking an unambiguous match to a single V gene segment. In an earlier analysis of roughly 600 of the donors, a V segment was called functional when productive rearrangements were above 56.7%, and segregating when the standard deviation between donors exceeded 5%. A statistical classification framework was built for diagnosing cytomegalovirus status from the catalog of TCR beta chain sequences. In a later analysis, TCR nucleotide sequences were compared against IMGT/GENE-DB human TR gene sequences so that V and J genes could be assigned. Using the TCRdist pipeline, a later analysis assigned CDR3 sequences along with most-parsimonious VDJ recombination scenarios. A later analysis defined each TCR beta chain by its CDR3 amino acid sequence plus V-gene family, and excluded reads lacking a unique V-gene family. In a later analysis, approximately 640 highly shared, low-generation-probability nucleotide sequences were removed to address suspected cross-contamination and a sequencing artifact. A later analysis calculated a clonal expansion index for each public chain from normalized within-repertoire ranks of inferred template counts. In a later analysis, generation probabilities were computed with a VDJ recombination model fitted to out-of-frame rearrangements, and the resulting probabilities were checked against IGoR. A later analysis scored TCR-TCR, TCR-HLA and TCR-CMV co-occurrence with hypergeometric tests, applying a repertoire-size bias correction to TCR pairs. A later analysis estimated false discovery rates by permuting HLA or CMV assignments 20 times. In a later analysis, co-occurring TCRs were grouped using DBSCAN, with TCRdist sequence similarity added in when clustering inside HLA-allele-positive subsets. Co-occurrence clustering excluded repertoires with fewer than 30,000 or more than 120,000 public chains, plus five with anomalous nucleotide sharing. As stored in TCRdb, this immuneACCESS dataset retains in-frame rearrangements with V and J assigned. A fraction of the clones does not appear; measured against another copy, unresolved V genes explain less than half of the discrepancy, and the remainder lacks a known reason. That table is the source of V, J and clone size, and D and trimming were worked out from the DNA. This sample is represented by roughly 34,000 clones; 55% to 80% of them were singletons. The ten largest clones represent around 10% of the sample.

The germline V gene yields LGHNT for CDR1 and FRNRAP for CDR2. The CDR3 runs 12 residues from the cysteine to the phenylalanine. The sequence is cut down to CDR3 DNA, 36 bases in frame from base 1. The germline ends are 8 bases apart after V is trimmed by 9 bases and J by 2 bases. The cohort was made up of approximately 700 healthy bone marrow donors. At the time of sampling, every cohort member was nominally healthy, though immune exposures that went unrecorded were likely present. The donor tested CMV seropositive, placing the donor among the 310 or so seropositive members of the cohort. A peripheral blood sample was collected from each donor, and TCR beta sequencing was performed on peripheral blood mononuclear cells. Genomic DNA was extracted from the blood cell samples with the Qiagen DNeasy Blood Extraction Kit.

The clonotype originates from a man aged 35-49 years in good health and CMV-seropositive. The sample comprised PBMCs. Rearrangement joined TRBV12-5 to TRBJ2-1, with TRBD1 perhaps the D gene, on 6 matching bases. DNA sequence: TGTGCTAGCACAGGGACCTACAATGAGCAGTTCTTC. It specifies CASTGTYNEQFF. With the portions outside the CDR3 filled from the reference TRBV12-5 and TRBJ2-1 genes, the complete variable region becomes DARVTQTPRHKVTEMGQEVTMRCQPILGHNTVFWYRQTMMQGLELLAYFRNRAPLDDSGMPKDRFSAEMPDATLATLKIQPSEPRDSAVYFCASTGTYNEQFFGPGTRLTVL.